What follows are 8 T cell receptor beta chains derived from one specimen sequenced in a study of blood T cells in healthy people across ages. Through a sample-barcoded 5' primer and a J-beta primer mix, a second PCR was run for roughly 7 to 12 cycles. TCRdb redid the calling of the 5' RACE reads with MiXCR, one entry per CDR3 protein. The sample lists over 1.5 million distinct CDR3 sequences, roughly 49% occurring once. Sequences were obtained from blood. The receptor source for this set is a woman in her thirties or forties in good health.

The J gene is TRBJ2-5, the V gene TRBV7-2; the match to TRBD1 covers 7 bases. Germline trimming cut 5 bases from V and 0 bases from J; bases unmatched to any gene: 6. The CDR3 covers 15 residues. CDR1 and CDR2 (germline): SGHTA, FQGNSA. The CDR3 sequence is CASSPGQVYQETQYF. CDR3 DNA sequence: TGTGCCAGCAGCCCCGGACAGGTCTACCAAGAGACCCAGTACTTC. Variable domain in full (rest from reference TRBV7-2 and TRBJ2-5): GAGVSQSPSNKVTEKGKDVELRCDPISGHTALYWYRQSLGQGLEFLIYFQGNSAPDKSGLPSDRFSAERTGGSVSTLTIQRTQQEDSAVYLCASSPGQVYQETQYFGPGTRLLVL.

This clonotype has a single count. A junction end diverges from the germline sequence, so it may reflect a read error. This chain connects TRBV9 to TRBJ1-5; no firm D call. This CDR3 has 14 amino acids. In germline, CDR1 is SGDLS, CDR2 YYNGEE. The CDR3 DNA is TGTGCCGGCAGCGTGGACCCCGGAGGGCAGCCCCAGCATTTT. As protein: CAGSVDPGGQPQHF. Based on the CDR3 plus reference TRBV9 and TRBJ1-5, the full variable domain is DSGVTQTPKHLITATGQRVTLRCSPRSGDLSVYWYQQSLDQGLQFLIQYYNGEERAKGNILERFSAQQFPDLHSELNLSSLELGDSALYFCAGSVDPGGQPQHFGDGTRLSIL.

The rearrangement uses TRBV20-1 and TRBJ2-3; possible D gene TRBD2, 7 bases. The CDR3 has 16 residues. V dropped 2 bases and J dropped 6 bases, with 21 bases sitting between them. Germline V lookup: CDR1 DFQATT, CDR2 SNEGSKA (reference sequence). Here the CDR3 DNA reads TGCAGTGCTAGAAAAGGGGGGGGACTTGGGATGGATACGCAGTATTTT. It is translated as CSARKGGGLGMDTQYF.

This clonotype turned up a few times. The rearrangement joins TRBV6-1 to TRBJ2-7; D is perhaps TRBD1 (6 bases). V lost 7 bases and J 6 bases, leaving 16 bases between the germline ends. Germline V lookup: CDR1 MNHNS, CDR2 SASEGT. The CDR3 covers 13 residues. The CDR3 loop is CASNRELGLEQYF. In nucleotides, the CDR3 is TGTGCCAGCAACAGGGAGTTGGGTCTCGAGCAGTACTTC.

This chain uses TRBV9 with TRBJ2-5; D call uncertain. This CDR3 is built from 15 residues. CDR1 and CDR2 from the germline V gene are SGDLS and YYNGEE. V was clipped by 1 base and J by 2 bases, with 12 bases between them. The CDR3 sequence: CASSVRRLGQETQYF. The CDR3 DNA sequence: TGTGCCAGCAGCGTAAGGCGATTGGGGCAAGAGACCCAGTACTTC.

The chain uses TRBV6-6 and TRBJ2-5, with 8 nucleotides matching TRBD2. The ends lost 6 bases at V and 1 base at J; junction bases unmatched: 4. The CDR3 spans 14 residues. Germline CDR1 is MNHNY and CDR2 is SVGAGI (reference sequence). CDR3 sequence (DNA): TGTGCCAGCAGAGTCGGGACTAGCCAAGAGACCCAGTACTTC. As protein: CASRVGTSQETQYF.

The CDR3 nucleotides read TGTGCCAGCAGCTTAGAGGCGGGGACAGGGGCGGTTGAGCAGTTCTTC. Its protein is CASSLEAGTGAVEQFF. The chain is built from TRBV11-3 and TRBJ2-1, with TRBD1 matching over 10 bases. The CDR3 is 16 amino acids. J lost 9 bases, V lost 0 bases, and 8 bases had no gene match. Germline V lookup: CDR1 SGHNT, CDR2 YENEEA.

This chain connects TRBV7-9 to TRBJ2-5; tentatively, D is TRBD1 (5 bases). Germline V lookup: CDR1 SEHNR, CDR2 FQNEAQ (reference sequence). CDR3 length: 19 amino acids. Trimming shortened V by 3 bases and J by 4 bases, and 27 bases separated the two germline ends. The CDR3 DNA sequence: TGTGCCAGCAGCTTTTTGAAGGTCAGGTCCCTCCTTAGGGGAGAGACCCAGTACTTC. Protein sequence: CASSFLKVRSLLRGETQYF.